This T cell receptor (beta chain) was sequenced for a study of response to subunit inactivated influenza vaccine. This CDR3 spans 15 amino acids. Germline V gives CDR1 DFQATT, CDR2 SNEGSKA (reference sequence). Trimming took 5 bases from V and 2 from J; bases not matched to a gene: 3. Via MiXCR, TCRdb re-called the RT-PCR reads, giving one row per CDR3 protein. The sample lists about 570,000 distinct CDR3 sequences, about 10% seen once, with more than 9.5% in the top ten. Whole-study results and caveats: The authors offered the suggestion that each seasonal influenza vaccination recruits few new T cells.

In this sample, this clonotype turned up a few times. The target antigen is unknown. The same specimen was also included in a second study, on T cells expressing NK-cell markers. That study adds: 5'RACE template switching with UMIs generated TCR beta cDNA. There were seven HCMV-seropositive donors and one seronegative donor among the eight sequenced. The share of CD8+ T cells held by dominant NKG2C+ clonotypes was about 1.0-8% in roughly 6 donors.

The sequencing here drew on PBMCs from blood, taken on the day of vaccination. The V gene is TRBV20-1, the J gene TRBJ2-1; the match to TRBD2 covers 13 bases. This clonotype was obtained from a man in his forties or fifties who received an inactivated influenza vaccine. The DNA for the CDR3 is TGCAGTGCTCGGACTAGCGGGGGACCCTACAATGAGCAGTTCTTC. Translation gives CSARTSGGPYNEQFF.